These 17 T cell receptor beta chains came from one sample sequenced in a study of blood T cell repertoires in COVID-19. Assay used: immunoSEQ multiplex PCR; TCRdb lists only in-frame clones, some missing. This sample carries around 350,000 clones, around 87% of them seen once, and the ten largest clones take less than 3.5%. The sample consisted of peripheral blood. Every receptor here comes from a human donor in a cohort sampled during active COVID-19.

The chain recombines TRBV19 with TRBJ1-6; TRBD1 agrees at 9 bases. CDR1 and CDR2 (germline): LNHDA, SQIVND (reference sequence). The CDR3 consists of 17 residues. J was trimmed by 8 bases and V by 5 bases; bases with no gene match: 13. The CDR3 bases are TGTGCCAGTAGTGAGACGGCAGCGACAGGGGGTTATTCACCCCTCCACTTT. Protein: CASSETAATGGYSPLHF.

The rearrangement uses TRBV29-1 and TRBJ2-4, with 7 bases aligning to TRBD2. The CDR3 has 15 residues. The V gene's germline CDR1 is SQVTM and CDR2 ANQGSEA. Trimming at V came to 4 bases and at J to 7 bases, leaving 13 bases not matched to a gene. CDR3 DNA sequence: TGCAGCGTTGTTCTTTTCGGGAGGAGATGGAACATTCAGTACTTC. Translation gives CSVVLFGRRWNIQYF. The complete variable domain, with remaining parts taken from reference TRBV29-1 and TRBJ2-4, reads SAVISQKPSRDICQRGTSLTIQCQVDSQVTMMFWYRQQPGQSLTLIATANQGSEATYESGFVIDKFPISRPNLTFSTLTVSNMSPEDSSIYLCSVVLFGRRWNIQYFGAGTRLSVL.

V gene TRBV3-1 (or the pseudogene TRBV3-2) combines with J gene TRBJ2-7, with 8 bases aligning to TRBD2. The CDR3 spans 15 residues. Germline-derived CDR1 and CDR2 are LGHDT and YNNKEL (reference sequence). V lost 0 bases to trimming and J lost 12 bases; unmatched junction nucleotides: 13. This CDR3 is CASSQDYSGGSPAYF. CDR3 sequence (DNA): TGTGCCAGCAGCCAAGATTACAGCGGGGGATCTCCGGCGTACTTC.

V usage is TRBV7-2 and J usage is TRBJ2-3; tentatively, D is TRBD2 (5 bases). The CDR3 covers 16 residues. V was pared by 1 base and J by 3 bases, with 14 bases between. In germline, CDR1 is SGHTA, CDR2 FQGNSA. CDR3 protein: CASSLGVREPTDTQYF. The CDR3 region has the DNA TGTGCCAGCAGCTTAGGGGTTAGGGAGCCAACAGATACGCAGTATTTT.

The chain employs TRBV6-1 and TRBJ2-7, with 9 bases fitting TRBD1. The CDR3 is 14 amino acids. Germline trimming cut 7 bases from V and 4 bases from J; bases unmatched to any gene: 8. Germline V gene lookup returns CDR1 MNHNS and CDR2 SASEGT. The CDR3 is CASTVQGARYEQYF. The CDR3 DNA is TGTGCCAGCACCGTACAGGGGGCTAGATACGAGCAGTACTTC.

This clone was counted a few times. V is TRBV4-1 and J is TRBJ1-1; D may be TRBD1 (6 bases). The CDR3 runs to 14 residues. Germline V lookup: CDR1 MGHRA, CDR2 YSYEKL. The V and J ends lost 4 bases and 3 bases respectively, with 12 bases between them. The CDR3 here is CASSRQYRDTEAFF. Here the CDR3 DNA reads TGCGCCAGCAGCCGCCAATACAGGGACACTGAAGCTTTCTTT.

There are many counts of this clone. This chain's CDR3 is CASSIQGSGGTEAFF. CDR3 sequence (DNA): TGTGCCAGTAGTATTCAAGGGTCAGGGGGCACTGAAGCTTTCTTT. The J gene is TRBJ1-1, the V gene TRBV19, with 7 bases aligning to TRBD1. The CDR3 runs to 15 residues. With V trimmed by 3 bases and J by 4 bases, 8 bases remained unmatched. CDR1 LNHDA and CDR2 SQIVND come from the germline V gene (reference sequence).

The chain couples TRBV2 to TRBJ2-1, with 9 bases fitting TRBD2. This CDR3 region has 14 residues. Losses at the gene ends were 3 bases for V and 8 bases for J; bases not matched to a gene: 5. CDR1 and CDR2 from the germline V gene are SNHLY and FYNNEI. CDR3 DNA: TGTGCCAGCAGTGAGCAGCGGGAGGTTTATGAGCAGTTCTTC. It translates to CASSEQREVYEQFF.

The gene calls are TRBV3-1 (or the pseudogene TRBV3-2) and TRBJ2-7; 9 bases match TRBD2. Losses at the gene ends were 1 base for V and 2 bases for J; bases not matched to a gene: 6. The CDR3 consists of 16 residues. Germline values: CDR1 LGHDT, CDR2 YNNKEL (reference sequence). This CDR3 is CASSQGGLAGTYEQYF. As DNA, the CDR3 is TGTGCCAGCAGCCAAGGAGGGCTAGCGGGAACCTACGAGCAGTACTTC.

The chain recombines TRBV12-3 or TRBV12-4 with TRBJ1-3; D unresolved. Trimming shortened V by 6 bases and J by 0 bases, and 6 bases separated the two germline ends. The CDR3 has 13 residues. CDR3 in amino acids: CASSLSSGNTIYF. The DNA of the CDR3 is TGTGCCAGCAGCCTGAGCTCTGGAAACACCATATATTTT.

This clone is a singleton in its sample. The CDR3 is CAWSSPRFANTDTQYF. The CDR3 nucleotides are TGTGCCTGGAGTTCCCCCCGGTTCGCCAATACAGATACGCAGTATTTT. V usage is TRBV30 and J usage is TRBJ2-3; no firm D call. The V end was cut by 2 bases, the J end by 3 bases, with 18 bases between. CDR1 and CDR2 (germline): GTSNPN, SVGIG (reference sequence). CDR3 length: 16 residues.

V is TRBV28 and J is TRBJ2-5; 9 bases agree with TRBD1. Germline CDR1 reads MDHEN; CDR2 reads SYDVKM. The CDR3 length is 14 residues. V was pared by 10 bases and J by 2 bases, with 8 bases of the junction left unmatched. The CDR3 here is CATSTGGRQETQYF. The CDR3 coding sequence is TGTGCCACCTCGACAGGGGGACGACAAGAGACCCAGTACTTC.

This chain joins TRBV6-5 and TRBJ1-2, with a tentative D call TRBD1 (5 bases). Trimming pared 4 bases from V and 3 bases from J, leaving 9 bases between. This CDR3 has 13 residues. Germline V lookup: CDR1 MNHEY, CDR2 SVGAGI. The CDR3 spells CASSFGGDYGYTF. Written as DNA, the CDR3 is TGTGCCAGCAGTTTCGGGGGGGACTATGGCTACACCTTC.

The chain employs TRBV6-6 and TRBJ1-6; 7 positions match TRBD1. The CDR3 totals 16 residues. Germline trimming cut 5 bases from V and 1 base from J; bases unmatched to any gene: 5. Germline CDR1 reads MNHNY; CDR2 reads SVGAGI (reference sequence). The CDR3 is CASSRQGRSYNSPLHF. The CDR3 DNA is TGTGCCAGCAGTCGACAGGGAAGGTCCTATAATTCACCCCTCCACTTT.

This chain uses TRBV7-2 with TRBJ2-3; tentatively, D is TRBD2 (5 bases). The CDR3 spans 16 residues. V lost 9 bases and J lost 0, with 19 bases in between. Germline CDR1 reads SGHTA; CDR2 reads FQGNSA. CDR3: CARVGSGPASTDTQYF. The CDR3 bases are TGTGCCAGGGTAGGGAGCGGACCTGCTAGCACAGATACGCAGTATTTT.

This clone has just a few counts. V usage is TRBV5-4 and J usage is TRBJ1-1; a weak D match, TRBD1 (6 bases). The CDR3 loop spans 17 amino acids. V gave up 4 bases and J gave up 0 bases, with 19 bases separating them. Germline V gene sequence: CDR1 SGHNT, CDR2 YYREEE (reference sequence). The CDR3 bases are TGTGCCAGCAGCCCCGCGCGGACAGCCGCATTGAACACTGAAGCTTTCTTT. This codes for CASSPARTAALNTEAFF.

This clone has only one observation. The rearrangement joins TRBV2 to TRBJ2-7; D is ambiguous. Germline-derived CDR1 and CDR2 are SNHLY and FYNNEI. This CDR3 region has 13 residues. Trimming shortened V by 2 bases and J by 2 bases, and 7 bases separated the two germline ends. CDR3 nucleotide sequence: TGTGCCAGCAGTGAAAGGCGGACCTACGAGCAGTACTTC. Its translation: CASSERRTYEQYF.